This TCR beta chain came from a study of vaccination and CD4 T cells after COVID-19. Sample treatment: roughly 10-day PBMC culture with coronavirus spike peptide pools or control peptides (ViraFEST assay). Note on this clonotype: Its antigen is unidentified.

Germline-derived CDR1 and CDR2 are MDHEN and SYDVKM. CDR3 length: 14 amino acids. The V end lost 4 bases, the J end lost 4 bases, and 13 bases lay between the germline ends. Sequence data for DNA of cultured CD4+ T cells were generated by the Oncomine TCR Beta short-read assay. Each CDR3 protein gets one entry after TCRdb re-called the PCR reads with MiXCR. The repertoire holds about 26,000 distinct CDR3 sequences, with 40% to 50% as singletons. Sequences were obtained from CD4+ T cells from blood, cultured in vitro. This chain joins TRBV28 and TRBJ1-2, with unresolved D. The TCR sequence derives from a human donor who had recovered from COVID-19. The CDR3 is CASSSLGGGYGYTF. CDR3 in DNA: TGTGCCAGCAGTTCCTTGGGCGGAGGCTATGGCTACACCTTC.